Presented here are 18 T cell receptor beta chains from one specimen sequenced in a study of vaccination and CD4 T cells after COVID-19. Antigens for these TCRs are unknown. The sample's treatment: roughly 10-day PBMC culture with coronavirus spike peptide pools or control peptides (ViraFEST assay). At the Johns Hopkins FTIC core, DNA taken from cultured CD4+ T cells was sequenced by way of the Oncomine TCR Beta short-read assay. TCRdb re-derived calls from the PCR reads in MiXCR, one entry per CDR3 protein. The sample shows approximately 16,000 distinct CDR3 sequences, roughly 52% of them seen only once. The sample comprised CD4+ T cells from blood, cultured in vitro. These receptor sequences come from a human donor who had recovered from COVID-19.

The chain is built from TRBV20-1 and TRBJ1-4, with D perhaps TRBD1 (6 bases). CDR1 and CDR2 from the germline V gene are DFQATT and SNEGSKA (reference sequence). The CDR3 runs to 14 residues. Trimming removed 1 base at V and 7 bases at J, with 13 bases between. CDR3 loop: CSARVQGAREKLFF. The DNA for the CDR3 is TGCAGTGCTAGAGTACAGGGTGCGCGTGAAAAACTGTTTTTT.

The rearrangement joins TRBV20-1 to TRBJ1-2; D gene unclear. Trimming removed 4 bases at V and 0 bases at J, with 12 bases between. Germline V gene lookup returns CDR1 DFQATT and CDR2 SNEGSKA (reference sequence). This CDR3 contains 14 residues. The CDR3 DNA is TGCAGTGCTAATCGGCCAGAGCCTAACTATGGCTACACCTTC. As protein: CSANRPEPNYGYTF.

The chain employs TRBV23-1 and TRBJ2-1; no clear D gene. TRBV23-1 is known as an ORF, though its function is uncertain. The germline V and J ends were trimmed by 8 bases and 6 bases, with 23 bases remaining between them. This CDR3 comprises 16 residues. The CDR3 DNA sequence: TGCGCCAGCTCTTGCTTCGAGGAACCTATTGGCAATGAGCAGTTCTTC. Its translation: CASSCFEEPIGNEQFF.

V usage is TRBV10-1 and J usage is TRBJ2-1; TRBD2 might be the D (5 bases). Germline-derived CDR1 and CDR2 are WNHNN and SYGVQD (reference sequence). V was clipped by 3 bases and J by 9 bases, with 15 bases between them. This CDR3 is built from 14 residues. The CDR3 sequence: CASSENFLASEQFF. The CDR3 DNA sequence: TGCGCCAGCAGTGAAAATTTCCTAGCCTCTGAGCAGTTCTTC.

This chain links TRBV20-1 with TRBJ2-7; D ambiguous. Looked up from germline, CDR1 is DFQATT and CDR2 is SNEGSKA (reference sequence). V lost 0 bases to trimming and J lost 6 bases, with 21 bases between them. This CDR3 is 16 amino acids long. The CDR3 bases are TGCAGTGCTAGAGACTGGGGAAGCGCGAAAGAACCCGAGCAGTACTTC. Protein sequence: CSARDWGSAKEPEQYF.

Regarding this clonotype: The junction does not match germline at one end; this may be a read error. DNA for the CDR3: TGTGCCAGCAGTATGGTTAACAGGGCGAACACTGAAGCTTCCTTT. Residues: CASSMVNRANTEASF. The chain is built from TRBV25-1 and TRBJ1-1; TRBD1 might be the D (6 bases). In germline, CDR1 is MGHDK, CDR2 SYGVNS. The length of the CDR3 is 15 residues.

In its sample, this clonotype was seen a few times. The V and J genes are TRBV6-5 and TRBJ2-7; 8 bases line up with TRBD2. The CDR3 extends over 14 amino acids. The V gene's germline CDR1 is MNHEY and CDR2 SVGAGI. With V trimmed by 2 bases and J by 0 bases, 0 bases remained unmatched. The DNA of the CDR3 is TGTGCCAGCAGTTACAGCGGGAGCTCCTACGAGCAGTACTTC. This encodes CASSYSGSSYEQYF.

This clonotype turned up a few times. The chain couples TRBV7-9 to TRBJ1-6; D gene unclear. CDR1 and CDR2 from the germline V gene are SEHNR and FQNEAQ (reference sequence). The CDR3 loop spans 16 amino acids. V gave up 1 base and J gave up 9 bases, with 16 bases separating them. DNA of the CDR3: TGTGCCAGCAGCTTAGGCAGGAGCAACTACGGTTCACCCCTCCACTTT. Translating gives CASSLGRSNYGSPLHF.

V gene TRBV6-2 or TRBV6-3 combines with J gene TRBJ2-7; TRBD1 might be the D (5 bases). The CDR3 is 13 amino acids. V lost 2 bases to trimming and J lost 5 bases, with 10 bases between them. CDR1 and CDR2 from the germline V gene are MNHEY and SVGEGT. The CDR3 region is CASSYAQGDEQYF. CDR3 nucleotides: TGTGCCAGCAGTTACGCCCAAGGGGACGAGCAGTACTTC.

This clonotype was counted only a few times. J is TRBJ2-7 and V is TRBV6-5; the D gene is possibly TRBD2 (5 bases). Trimming took off 0 bases at V and 2 bases at J, with 11 bases between the two ends. The CDR3 contains 15 residues. Per germline, CDR1 MNHEY and CDR2 SVGAGI. In DNA, the CDR3 is TGTGCCAGCAGTTACTCCGGGATCCAGCCCTACGAGCAGTACTTC. Amino acid sequence: CASSYSGIQPYEQYF.

This clonotype was picked up a small number of times. One junction end does not reproduce the germline sequence, and a read error may be involved. V usage is TRBV24-1 and J usage is TRBJ2-7, with a weak D call TRBD2 (5 bases). Germline assignment: CDR1 KGHDR and CDR2 SFDVKD. CDR3 length: 15 residues. The CDR3 DNA reads as TGTGCCACCAGTGCCGACCGAGGAGGAGCCTACGCGCAGTACTTC. Translation: CATSADRGGAYAQYF.

This clonotype appeared a few times. This rearrangement joins TRBV7-9 to TRBJ2-5; D is uncertain. In germline, CDR1 is SEHNR, CDR2 FQNEAQ (reference sequence). Trimming shortened V by 7 bases and J by 0 bases, and 6 bases separated the two germline ends. There are 12 residues in the CDR3. The CDR3 loop is CASTQYQETQYF. The CDR3 nucleotides read TGTGCCAGCACCCAGTACCAAGAGACCCAGTACTTC.

This clonotype was counted between two and nine times. The chain couples TRBV24-1 to TRBJ2-1; no clear D gene. The CDR3 consists of 14 residues. Germline CDR1 and CDR2: KGHDR and SFDVKD. Trimming pared 5 bases from V and 7 bases from J, leaving 14 bases between. Here the CDR3 DNA reads TGTGCCACCAGTGGACTGACCCCGTGGAATGAGCAGTTCTTC. Amino acids: CATSGLTPWNEQFF.

This clonotype was picked up a small number of times. The chain recombines TRBV27 with TRBJ1-2; no clear D. Trimming cost V 2 bases and J 4 bases, with 20 bases left between them. The germline V gene encodes CDR1 MNHEY and CDR2 SMNVEV (reference sequence). The CDR3 contains 17 residues. This CDR3 reads CASSLSQRRNSLYGYTF. The DNA for the CDR3 is TGTGCCAGCAGTTTAAGTCAAAGGAGGAACAGCCTCTATGGCTACACCTTC.

The chain is built from TRBV7-6 and TRBJ2-5, with D tentatively TRBD2 (5 bases). This CDR3 comprises 15 residues. V was shortened by 4 bases and J by 1 base, with 13 bases between the two germline ends. The germline CDR1 and CDR2 sequences are SGHVS and FNYEAQ. The CDR3 loop reads CASSSRSGIQETQYF. In DNA form, the CDR3 reads TGTGCCAGCAGCTCCCGATCGGGGATCCAAGAGACCCAGTACTTC.

This clonotype was observed a few times. V gene TRBV20-1 combines with J gene TRBJ1-3, with D unresolved. V gave up 3 bases and J gave up 6 bases, with 6 bases separating them. Germline V gene sequence: CDR1 DFQATT, CDR2 SNEGSKA (reference sequence). This CDR3 comprises 11 residues. CDR3 DNA sequence: TGCAGTGCTAGTCTAGAAAACACCATATATTTT. This sequence encodes CSASLENTIYF.

In the case of this clonotype: The junction departs from germline at one end; a sequencing error may be responsible. This chain uses TRBV11-3 with TRBJ1-2; the match to TRBD1 covers 7 bases. Germline CDR1 reads SGHNT; CDR2 reads YENEEA. CDR3 length: 15 residues. The DNA of the CDR3 is TGTGCCAGCAGCTTACACAGGGGTCCTAACTATAGCTACACCTTC. Amino acids: CASSLHRGPNYSYTF. Looking up the rest from reference TRBV11-3 and TRBJ1-2 gives the full variable domain: EAGVVQSPRYKIIEKKQPVAFWCNPISGHNTLYWYLQNLGQGPELLIRYENEEAVDDSQLPKDRFSAERLKGVDSTLKIQPAELGDSAVYLCASSLHRGPNYSYTFGSGTRLTVV.

A few counts support this clonotype. V is TRBV11-3 and J is TRBJ2-5; unclear D gene. CDR3 size: 14 residues. The V end was cut by 1 base, the J end by 2 bases, with 8 bases between. Germline lookup yields CDR1 SGHNT and CDR2 YENEEA. The CDR3 sequence: CASSLGGSQETQYF. The CDR3 nucleotides are TGTGCCAGCAGCTTAGGTGGCAGTCAAGAGACCCAGTACTTC.